This TCR beta chain originates from a study of blood T cells in healthy people across ages. Germline lookup yields CDR1 LGHNT and CDR2 FRNRAP. The CDR3 sequence is 14 residues long. V was trimmed by 5 bases and J by 1 base, leaving 11 bases between them. Drawing of peripheral blood yielded about 9.7 milliliters from each donor. Per sample, extraction of total RNA gave at least 5.5 micrograms in every case. A second PCR of roughly 6 to 12 cycles used a sample-barcoded 5' primer and a J-beta primer mix. Tagging of each cDNA molecule was performed by a template-switch adaptor with 12 random nucleotides. Using its own MiXCR run on the 5' RACE reads, TCRdb lists one record per CDR3 protein. The repertoire holds around 1.5 million distinct CDR3 sequences, about 31% seen once, with about 11% in the top ten. Study observations and caveats: Versus aged donors, long-lived donors had higher diversity and more naive CD4+ cells.

This clonotype was detected only once. Its antigen is currently unknown. The chain combines TRBV12-5 with TRBJ1-1; D perhaps matches TRBD1 (5 bases). This TCR derives from a woman between 25 and 40 years old in good health. Source material: blood. The CDR3 DNA reads TGTGCTAGTGGTACGGGGCAAAGGAACACTGAAGCTTTCTTT. Its translation is CASGTGQRNTEAFF.